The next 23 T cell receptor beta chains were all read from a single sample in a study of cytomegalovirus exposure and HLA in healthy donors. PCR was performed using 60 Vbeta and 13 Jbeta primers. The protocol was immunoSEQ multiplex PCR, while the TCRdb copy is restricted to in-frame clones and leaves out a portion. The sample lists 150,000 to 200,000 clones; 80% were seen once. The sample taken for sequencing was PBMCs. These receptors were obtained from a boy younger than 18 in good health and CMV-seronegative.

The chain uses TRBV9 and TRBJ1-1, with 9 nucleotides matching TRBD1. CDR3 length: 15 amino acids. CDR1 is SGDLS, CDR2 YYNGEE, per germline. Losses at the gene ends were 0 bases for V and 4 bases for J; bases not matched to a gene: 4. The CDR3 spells CASSVASQGATEAFF. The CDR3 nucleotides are TGTGCCAGCAGCGTAGCTTCACAGGGGGCCACTGAAGCTTTCTTT.

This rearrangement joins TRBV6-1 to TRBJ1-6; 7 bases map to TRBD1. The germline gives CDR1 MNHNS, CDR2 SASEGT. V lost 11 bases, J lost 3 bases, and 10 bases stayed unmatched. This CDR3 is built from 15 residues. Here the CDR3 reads CAGSTGTGYNSPLHF. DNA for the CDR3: TGTGCCGGATCGACAGGGACCGGCTATAATTCACCCCTCCACTTT.

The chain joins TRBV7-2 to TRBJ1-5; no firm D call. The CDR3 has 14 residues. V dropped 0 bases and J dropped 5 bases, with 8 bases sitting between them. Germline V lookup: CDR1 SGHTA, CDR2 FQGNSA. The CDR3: CASSLAPVDQPQHF. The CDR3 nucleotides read TGTGCCAGCAGCTTAGCACCGGTGGATCAGCCCCAGCATTTT. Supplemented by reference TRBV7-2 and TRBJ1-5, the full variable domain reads GAGVSQSPSNKVTEKGKDVELRCDPISGHTALYWYRQSLGQGLEFLIYFQGNSAPDKSGLPSDRFSAERTGGSVSTLTIQRTQQEDSAVYLCASSLAPVDQPQHFGDGTRLSIL.

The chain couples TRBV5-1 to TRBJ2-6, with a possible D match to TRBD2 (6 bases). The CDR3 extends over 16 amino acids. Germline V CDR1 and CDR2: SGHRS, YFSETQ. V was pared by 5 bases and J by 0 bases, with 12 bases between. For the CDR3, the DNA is TGCGCCAGCAGTAGGGACTGGAGCTCTGGGGCCAACGTCCTGACTTTC. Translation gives CASSRDWSSGANVLTF.

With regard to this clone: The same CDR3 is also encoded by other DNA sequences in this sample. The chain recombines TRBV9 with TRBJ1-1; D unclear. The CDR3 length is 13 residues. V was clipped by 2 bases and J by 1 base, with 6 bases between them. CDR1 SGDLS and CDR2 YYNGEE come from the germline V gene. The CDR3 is CASSVSENTEAFF. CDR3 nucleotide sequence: TGTGCCAGCAGCGTCAGTGAGAACACTGAAGCTTTCTTT.

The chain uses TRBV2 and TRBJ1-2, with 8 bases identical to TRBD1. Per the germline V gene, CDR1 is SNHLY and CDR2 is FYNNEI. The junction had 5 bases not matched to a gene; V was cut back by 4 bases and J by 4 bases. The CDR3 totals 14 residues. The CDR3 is CASSVRGLSYGYTF. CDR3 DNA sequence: TGTGCCAGCAGTGTCAGGGGGCTTTCCTATGGCTACACCTTC.

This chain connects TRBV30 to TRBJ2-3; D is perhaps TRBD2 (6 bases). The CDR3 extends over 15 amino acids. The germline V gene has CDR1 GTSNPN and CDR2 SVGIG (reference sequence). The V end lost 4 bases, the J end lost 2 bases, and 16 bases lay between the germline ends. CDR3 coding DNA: TGTGCCTGGATTTCGTTGGAGGGGTCCACAGATACGCAGTATTTT. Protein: CAWISLEGSTDTQYF.

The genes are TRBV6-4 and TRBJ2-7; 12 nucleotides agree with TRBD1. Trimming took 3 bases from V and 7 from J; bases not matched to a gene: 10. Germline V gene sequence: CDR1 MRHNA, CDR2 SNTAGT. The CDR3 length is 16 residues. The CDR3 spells CASSEPPGQGACEQYF. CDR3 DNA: TGTGCCAGCAGTGAACCACCGGGACAGGGGGCGTGTGAGCAGTACTTC.

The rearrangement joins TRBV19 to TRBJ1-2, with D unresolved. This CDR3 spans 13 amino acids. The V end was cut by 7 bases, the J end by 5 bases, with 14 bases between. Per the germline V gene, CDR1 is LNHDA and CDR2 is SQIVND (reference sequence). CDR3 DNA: TGTGCCAGTAAGTTTGAGAGAGGATATGGCTACACCTTC. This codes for CASKFERGYGYTF.

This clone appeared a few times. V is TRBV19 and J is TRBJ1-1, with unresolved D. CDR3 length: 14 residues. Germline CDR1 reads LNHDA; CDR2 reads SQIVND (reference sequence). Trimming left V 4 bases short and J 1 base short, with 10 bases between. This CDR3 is CASSTRSGNTEAFF. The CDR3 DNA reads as TGTGCCAGTAGTACCCGATCGGGGAACACTGAAGCTTTCTTT.

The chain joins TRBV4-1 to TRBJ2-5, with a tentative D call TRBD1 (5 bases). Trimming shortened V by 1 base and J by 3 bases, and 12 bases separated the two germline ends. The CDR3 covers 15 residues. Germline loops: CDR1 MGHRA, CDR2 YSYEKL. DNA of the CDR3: TGCGCCAGCAGCCAAGTAAGGGCCAGGGAAGAGACCCAGTACTTC. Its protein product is CASSQVRAREETQYF.

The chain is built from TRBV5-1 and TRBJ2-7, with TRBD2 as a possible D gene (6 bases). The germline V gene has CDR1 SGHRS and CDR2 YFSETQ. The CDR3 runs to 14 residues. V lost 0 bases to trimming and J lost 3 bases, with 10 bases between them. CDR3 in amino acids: CASSLAEGNYEQYF. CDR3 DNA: TGCGCCAGCAGCTTGGCGGAGGGGAACTACGAGCAGTACTTC.

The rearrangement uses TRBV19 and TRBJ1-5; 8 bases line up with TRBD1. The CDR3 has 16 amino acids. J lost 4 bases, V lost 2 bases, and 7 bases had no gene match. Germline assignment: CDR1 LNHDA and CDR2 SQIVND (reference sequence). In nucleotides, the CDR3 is TGTGCCAGTAGTATATCAGGGGGCCCGGGAAATCAGCCCCAGCATTTT. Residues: CASSISGGPGNQPQHF.

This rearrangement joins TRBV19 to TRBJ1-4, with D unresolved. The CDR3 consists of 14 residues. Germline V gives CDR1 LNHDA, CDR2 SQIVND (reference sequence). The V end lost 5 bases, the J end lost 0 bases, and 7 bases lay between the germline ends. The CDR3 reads CASSLRSTNEKLFF. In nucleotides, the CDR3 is TGTGCCAGTAGTCTTCGGTCAACTAATGAAAAACTGTTTTTT.

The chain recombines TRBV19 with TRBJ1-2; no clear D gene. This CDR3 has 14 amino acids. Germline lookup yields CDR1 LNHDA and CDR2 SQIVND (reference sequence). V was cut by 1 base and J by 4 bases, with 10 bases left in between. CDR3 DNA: TGTGCCAGTAGTATAGCCCTTCCAGGCTATGGCTACACCTTC. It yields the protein CASSIALPGYGYTF.

The CDR3 DNA follows: TGTGCCAGTAGTATAAACTTCCGCAGCGGCAATCAGCCCCAGCATTTT. This translates into CASSINFRSGNQPQHF. The rearrangement joins TRBV19 to TRBJ1-5; D gene unclear. V lost 2 bases and J 2 bases, leaving 13 bases between the germline ends. The CDR3 has 16 residues. Germline-derived CDR1 and CDR2 are LNHDA and SQIVND (reference sequence).

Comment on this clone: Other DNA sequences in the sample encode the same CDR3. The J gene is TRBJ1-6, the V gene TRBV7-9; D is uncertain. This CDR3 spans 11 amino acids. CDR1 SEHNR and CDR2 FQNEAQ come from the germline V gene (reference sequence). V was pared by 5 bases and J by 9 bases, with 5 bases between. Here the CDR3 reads CASSGRSPLHF. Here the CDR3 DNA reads TGTGCCAGCAGCGGCCGTTCACCCCTCCACTTT.

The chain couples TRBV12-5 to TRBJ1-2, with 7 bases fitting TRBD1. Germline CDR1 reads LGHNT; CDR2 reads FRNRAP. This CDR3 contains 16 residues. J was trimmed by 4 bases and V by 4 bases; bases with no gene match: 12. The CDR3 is CASGWPRQGQSYGYTF. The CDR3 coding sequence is TGTGCTAGTGGTTGGCCCAGACAGGGCCAGAGCTATGGCTACACCTTC.

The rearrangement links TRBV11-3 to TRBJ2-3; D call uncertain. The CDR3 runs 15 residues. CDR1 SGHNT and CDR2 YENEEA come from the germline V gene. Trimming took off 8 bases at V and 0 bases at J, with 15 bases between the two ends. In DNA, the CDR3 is TGTGCCAGCCAGGTGGTGGCGACGAGCACAGATACGCAGTATTTT. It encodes CASQVVATSTDTQYF.

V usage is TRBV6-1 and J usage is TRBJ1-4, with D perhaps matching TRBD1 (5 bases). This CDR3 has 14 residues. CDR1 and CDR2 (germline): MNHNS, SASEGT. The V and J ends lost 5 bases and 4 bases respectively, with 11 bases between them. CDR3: CASSRTGVNEKLFF. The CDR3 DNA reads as TGTGCCAGCAGTCGAACAGGTGTTAATGAAAAACTGTTTTTT.

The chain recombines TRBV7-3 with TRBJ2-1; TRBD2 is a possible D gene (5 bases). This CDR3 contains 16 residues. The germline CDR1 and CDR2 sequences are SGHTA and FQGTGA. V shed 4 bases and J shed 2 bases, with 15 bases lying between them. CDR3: CASSSIREPPYNEQFF. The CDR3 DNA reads TGTGCCAGCAGCTCCATCCGGGAACCGCCCTACAATGAGCAGTTCTTC.

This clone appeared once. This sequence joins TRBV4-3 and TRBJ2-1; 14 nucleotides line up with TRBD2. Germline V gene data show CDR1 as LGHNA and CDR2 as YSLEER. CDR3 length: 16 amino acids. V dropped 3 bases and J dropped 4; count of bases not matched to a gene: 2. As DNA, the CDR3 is TGCGCCAGCAGCCAGGGGACTAGCGGGAGTTACAATGAGCAGTTCTTC. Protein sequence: CASSQGTSGSYNEQFF.

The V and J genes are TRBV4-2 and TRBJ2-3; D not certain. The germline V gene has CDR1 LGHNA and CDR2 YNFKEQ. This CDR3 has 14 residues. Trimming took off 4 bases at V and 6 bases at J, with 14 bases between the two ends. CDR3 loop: CASSLARVTDTQYF. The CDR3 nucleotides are TGTGCCAGCAGCCTCGCCCGGGTCACCGATACGCAGTATTTT.